Sequencing of this T cell receptor beta chain was carried out in a study of blood T cells in healthy people across ages. Note on this clonotype: Its target is not known.

PCR was performed a second time for about 7 to 12 cycles using a sample-barcoded 5' primer and a J-beta primer mix. The template-switch adaptor was a 5' adaptor with 12 random nucleotides. It tagged each cDNA molecule. Via MiXCR, TCRdb re-called the 5' RACE reads, giving one row per CDR3 protein. Here the sample spans approximately 850,000 distinct CDR3 sequences, more than 45% being singletons. Study results and caveats: There were more naive CD4+ cells and higher diversity in long-lived donors than in aged donors.

The germline CDR1 and CDR2 sequences are DFQATT and SNEGSKA (reference sequence). Between the trimmed V and J ends, which lost 5 bases and 0 bases, there was a span of 14 bases. The CDR3 contains 14 residues. The chain is built from TRBV20-1 and TRBJ2-7; D is possibly TRBD1 (6 bases). This TCR derives from a young man in good health. Sequenced material: blood. The DNA of the CDR3 is TGCAGTGCTGCCCAGAGACAGGCCTCCTACGAGCAGTACTTC. Translated, it gives CSAAQRQASYEQYF.